This T cell receptor beta chain came from a study of blood T cell repertoires in COVID-19. On the study more broadly: COVID-19 samples, acute and convalescent, were from the United States, Italy and Spain. In each case, the material was cDNA or gDNA derived from T cells, B-cell-depleted T cells, or PBMCs.

The CDR3 is 16 amino acids. In the study's own analysis: Researchers report that nucleated cell counts were estimated from reference gene primer amplification. The assay was immunoSEQ multiplex PCR, and TCRdb's table has in-frame clones only and misses some. Clone size and the V and J calls come from that table; the DNA yielded D and trimming. The sample carries fewer than 100,000 clones, 85% recorded once. The specimen was peripheral blood. The sequence came from a man between 60 and 75 years old with acute or convalescent COVID-19. This chain uses TRBV1 with TRBJ1-2; no check of the table's D call, TRBD1, against the DNA was made. TRBV1 is recorded as a pseudogene. The CDR3 nucleotides are TGCACCAGCAGCCCATACTCGGGCAGGGGCGACTATGGCTACACCTTC. It yields the protein CTSSPYSGRGDYGYTF.